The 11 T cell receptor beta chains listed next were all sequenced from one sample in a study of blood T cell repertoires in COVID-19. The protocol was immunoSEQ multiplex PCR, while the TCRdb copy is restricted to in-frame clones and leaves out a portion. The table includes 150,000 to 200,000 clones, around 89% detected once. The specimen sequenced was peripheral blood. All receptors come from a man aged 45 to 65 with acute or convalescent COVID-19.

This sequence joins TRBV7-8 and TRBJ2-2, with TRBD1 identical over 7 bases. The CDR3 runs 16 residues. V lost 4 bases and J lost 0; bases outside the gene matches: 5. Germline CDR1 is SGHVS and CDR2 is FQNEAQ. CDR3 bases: TGTGCCAGCAGCTCCCCGGACAGGACGAACACCGGGGAGCTGTTTTTT. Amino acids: CASSSPDRTNTGELFF. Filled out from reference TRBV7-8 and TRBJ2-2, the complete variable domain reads GAGVSQSPRYKVAKRGQDVALRCDPISGHVSLFWYQQALGQGPEFLTYFQNEAQLDKSGLPSDRFFAERPEGSVSTLKIQRTQQEDSAVYLCASSSPDRTNTGELFFGEGSRLTVL.

The CDR3 sequence is CASSLGGWSNQPQHF. The DNA of the CDR3 is TGTGCCAGTAGTTTGGGGGGTTGGAGCAATCAGCCCCAGCATTTT. V is TRBV19 and J is TRBJ1-5; D possibly corresponds to TRBD1 (5 bases). The CDR3 totals 15 residues. Trimming stripped 5 bases from V and 1 base from J, with 12 bases between. Per germline, CDR1 LNHDA and CDR2 SQIVND (reference sequence).

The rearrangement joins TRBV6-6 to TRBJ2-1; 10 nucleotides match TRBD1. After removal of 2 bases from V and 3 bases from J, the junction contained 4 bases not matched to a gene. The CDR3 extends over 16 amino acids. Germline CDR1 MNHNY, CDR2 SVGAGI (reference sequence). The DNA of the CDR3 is TGTGCCAGCAGTTACCTTCGGGACAGGGGCTACAATGAGCAGTTCTTC. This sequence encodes CASSYLRDRGYNEQFF.

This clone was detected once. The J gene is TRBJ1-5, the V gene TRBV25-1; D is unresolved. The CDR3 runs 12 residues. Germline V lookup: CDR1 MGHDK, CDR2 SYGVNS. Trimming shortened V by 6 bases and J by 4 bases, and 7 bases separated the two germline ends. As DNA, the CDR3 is TGTGCCAGCAGACAAAATAATCAGCCCCAGCATTTT. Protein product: CASRQNNQPQHF.

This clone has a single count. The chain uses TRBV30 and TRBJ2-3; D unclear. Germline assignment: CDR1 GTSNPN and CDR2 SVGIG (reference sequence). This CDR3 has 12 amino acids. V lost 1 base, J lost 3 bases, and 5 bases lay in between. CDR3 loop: CAWSAGTDTQYF. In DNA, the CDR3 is TGTGCCTGGAGTGCCGGGACAGATACGCAGTATTTT. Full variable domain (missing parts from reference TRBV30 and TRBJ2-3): SQTIHQWPATLVQPVGSPLSLECTVEGTSNPNLYWYRQAAGRGLQLLFYSVGIGQISSEVPQNLSASRPQDRQFILSSKKLLLSDSGFYLCAWSAGTDTQYFGPGTRLTVL.

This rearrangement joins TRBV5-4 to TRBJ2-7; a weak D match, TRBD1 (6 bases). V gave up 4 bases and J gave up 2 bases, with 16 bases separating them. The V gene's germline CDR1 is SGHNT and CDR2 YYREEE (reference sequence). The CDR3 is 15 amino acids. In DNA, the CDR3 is TGTGCCAGCAGCGGACCAGGGGCGGTCCCCTACGAGCAGTACTTC. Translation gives CASSGPGAVPYEQYF.

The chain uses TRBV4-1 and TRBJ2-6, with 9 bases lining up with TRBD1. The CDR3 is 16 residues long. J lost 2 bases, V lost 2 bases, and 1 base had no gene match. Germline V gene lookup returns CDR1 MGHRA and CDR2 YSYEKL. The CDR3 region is CASSQHRGPGANVLTF. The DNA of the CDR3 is TGCGCCAGCAGCCAACACAGGGGGCCTGGGGCCAACGTCCTGACTTTC.

CDR3 coding DNA: TGTGCCAGCAGCACAGGACAGGGAGGAGAAAAACTGTTTTTT. Translated: CASSTGQGGEKLFF. This chain connects TRBV7-9 to TRBJ1-4, with 8 bases that match TRBD1. The CDR3 covers 14 residues. Germline-derived CDR1 and CDR2 are SEHNR and FQNEAQ (reference sequence). J was trimmed by 8 bases and V by 5 bases; bases with no gene match: 7.

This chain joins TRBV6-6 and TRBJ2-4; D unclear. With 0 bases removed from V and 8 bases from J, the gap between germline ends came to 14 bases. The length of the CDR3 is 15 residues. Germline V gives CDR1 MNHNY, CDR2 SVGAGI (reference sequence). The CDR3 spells CASSYSSTLGDIQYF. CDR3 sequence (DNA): TGTGCCAGCAGTTACTCGTCGACCCTAGGAGACATTCAGTACTTC.

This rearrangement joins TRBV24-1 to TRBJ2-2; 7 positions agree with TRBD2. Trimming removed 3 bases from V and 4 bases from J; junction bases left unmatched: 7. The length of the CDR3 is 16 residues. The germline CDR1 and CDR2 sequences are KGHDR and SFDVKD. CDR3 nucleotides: TGTGCCACCAGTGATCAGCGGGGTAGTGGCACCGGGGAGCTGTTTTTT. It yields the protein CATSDQRGSGTGELFF.

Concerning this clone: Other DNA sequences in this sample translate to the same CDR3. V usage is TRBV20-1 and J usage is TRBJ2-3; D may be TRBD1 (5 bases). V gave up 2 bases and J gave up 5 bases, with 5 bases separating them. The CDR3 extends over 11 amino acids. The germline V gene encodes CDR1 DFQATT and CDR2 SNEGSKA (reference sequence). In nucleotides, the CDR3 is TGCAGTGCTAGAAGGGGAGATACGCAGTATTTT. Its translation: CSARRGDTQYF.